Below are 18 T cell receptor beta chains sequenced from a single sample in a study of blood T cell repertoires in COVID-19. Here immunoSEQ multiplex PCR was the method, and the copy in TCRdb shows in-frame clones only, minus some. Altogether about 93,000 clones are present, 80% to 90% being singletons, with the ten largest covering around 19%. Material for sequencing was peripheral blood. All receptors come from a woman aged 80 or over with acute or convalescent COVID-19.

For the CDR3, the DNA is TGTGCCAGCAGCCCCCTTACTAGGAAGGGCACAGATACGCAGTATTTT. It encodes CASSPLTRKGTDTQYF. The chain employs TRBV5-4 and TRBJ2-3, with D perhaps matching TRBD2 (5 bases). Germline CDR1 and CDR2: SGHNT and YYREEE (reference sequence). The CDR3 covers 16 residues. Trimming removed 4 bases from V and 1 base from J, with 16 bases in between.

The chain has TRBV7-9 and TRBJ2-3; 7 nucleotides align to TRBD1. CDR3 size: 18 residues. V was pared by 4 bases and J by 0 bases, with 13 bases of the junction left unmatched. Per the germline V gene, CDR1 is SEHNR and CDR2 is FQNEAQ (reference sequence). This CDR3 is CASSSRTGFASSTDTQYF. CDR3 sequence (DNA): TGTGCCAGCAGCTCCAGGACAGGTTTTGCCTCTAGCACAGATACGCAGTATTTT.

The chain employs TRBV6-1 and TRBJ1-5, with a possible D match to TRBD1 (5 bases). CDR1 MNHNS and CDR2 SASEGT come from the germline V gene. V lost 2 bases to trimming and J lost 3 bases, with 8 bases between them. This CDR3 comprises 14 residues. CDR3 sequence reads: CASSEQGYNQPQHF. CDR3 sequence (DNA): TGTGCCAGCAGTGAACAGGGTTACAATCAGCCCCAGCATTTT.

The V gene is TRBV7-9, the J gene TRBJ1-2; D is unresolved. Trimming stripped 5 bases from V and 3 bases from J, with 16 bases between. The CDR3 consists of 15 residues. Germline values: CDR1 SEHNR, CDR2 FQNEAQ (reference sequence). The CDR3 region is CASSPSGQDYYGYTF. The CDR3 region has the DNA TGTGCCAGCAGCCCCTCCGGGCAGGACTACTATGGCTACACCTTC.

The chain recombines TRBV7-9 with TRBJ1-2; D is uncertain. CDR3 size: 15 residues. Trimming removed 5 bases at V and 4 bases at J, with 17 bases between. From germline, CDR1 is SEHNR and CDR2 FQNEAQ (reference sequence). The CDR3 loop reads CASSPSSGEIYGYTF. CDR3 sequence (DNA): TGTGCCAGCAGCCCCTCTAGTGGGGAGATCTATGGCTACACCTTC.

This chain uses TRBV24-1 with TRBJ2-2; D is possibly TRBD1 (7 bases). CDR1 and CDR2 from the germline V gene are KGHDR and SFDVKD. The CDR3 is 16 amino acids. V lost 1 base, J lost 6 bases, and 14 bases lay in between. This chain's CDR3 is CATSDFGRGVAGELFF. The CDR3, as DNA: TGTGCCACCAGTGATTTTGGCAGGGGGGTCGCCGGGGAGCTGTTTTTT.

V gene TRBV27 combines with J gene TRBJ2-5, with no clear D. Germline assignment: CDR1 MNHEY and CDR2 SMNVEV (reference sequence). The CDR3 totals 11 residues. Trimming took 8 bases from V and 5 from J, leaving 9 bases between them. This chain's CDR3 is CASGARETQYF. CDR3 in DNA: TGTGCCAGCGGAGCCCGCGAGACCCAGTACTTC.

The chain uses TRBV19 and TRBJ1-3, with D perhaps TRBD1 (5 bases). Germline-derived CDR1 and CDR2 are LNHDA and SQIVND (reference sequence). This CDR3 is built from 14 residues. Trimming pared 5 bases from V and 0 bases from J, leaving 8 bases between. The CDR3 loop reads CASSPDSSGNTIYF. Here the CDR3 DNA reads TGTGCCAGTAGTCCTGACAGCTCTGGAAACACCATATATTTT.

The V and J genes are TRBV9 and TRBJ2-2; TRBD2 is a possible D gene (7 bases). This CDR3 spans 15 amino acids. The germline CDR1 and CDR2 sequences are SGDLS and YYNGEE. V was shortened by 4 bases and J by 2 bases, with 12 bases between the two germline ends. CDR3 sequence: CASSIRGANTGELFF. The CDR3 coding sequence is TGTGCCAGCAGCATACGGGGGGCCAACACCGGGGAGCTGTTTTTT.

The rearrangement joins TRBV30 to TRBJ1-6; 9 bases are shared with TRBD1. The germline CDR1 and CDR2 sequences are GTSNPN and SVGIG (reference sequence). The CDR3 is 14 residues long. Unmatched junction bases numbered 7, after V lost 3 bases and J lost 10 bases. The chain's CDR3 is CAWRRTGARSPLHF. The CDR3 DNA reads TGTGCCTGGAGGCGGACAGGGGCACGGTCACCCCTCCACTTT.

This chain uses TRBV27 with TRBJ2-5; TRBD1 agrees at 8 bases. Trimming removed 3 bases from V and 5 bases from J; junction bases left unmatched: 5. Germline V gene lookup returns CDR1 MNHEY and CDR2 SMNVEV (reference sequence). This CDR3 comprises 14 residues. For the CDR3, the DNA is TGTGCCAGCAGTTTGTCAGGGGGCGGCGAGACCCAGTACTTC. It yields the protein CASSLSGGGETQYF.

The chain is built from TRBV12-3 or TRBV12-4 and TRBJ2-1, with D possibly TRBD1 on 6 matching bases. This CDR3 spans 13 amino acids. Deletions cut 5 bases from V and 14 bases from J, with 19 bases between. The CDR3 reads CASSEGQPKDKFF. The CDR3 DNA reads as TGTGCCAGCAGTGAGGGACAACCAAAAGATAAGTTCTTC.

The chain employs TRBV6-5 and TRBJ2-2; D might be TRBD1 (6 bases). V was trimmed by 8 bases and J by 3 bases, leaving 13 bases between them. Germline values: CDR1 MNHEY, CDR2 SVGAGI. CDR3 length: 14 amino acids. DNA for the CDR3: TGTGCCAGCGGGGGACACGGCGACACCGGGGAGCTGTTTTTT. Protein sequence: CASGGHGDTGELFF.

This chain joins TRBV6-1 and TRBJ2-3, with D perhaps matching TRBD1 (6 bases). Trimming shortened V by 3 bases and J by 6 bases, and 13 bases separated the two germline ends. The CDR3 runs to 14 residues. Germline lookup yields CDR1 MNHNS and CDR2 SASEGT. The DNA for the CDR3 is TGTGCCAGCAGTGATATTCATAGGGGGGATACGCAGTATTTT. It translates to CASSDIHRGDTQYF.

The rearrangement joins TRBV27 to TRBJ1-1; D possibly corresponds to TRBD1 (5 bases). Germline V gene lookup returns CDR1 MNHEY and CDR2 SMNVEV (reference sequence). V was clipped by 8 bases and J by 8 bases, with 18 bases between them. The CDR3 spans 13 residues. This CDR3 is CASGRRGEGEAFF. The CDR3 DNA is TGTGCCAGCGGTCGCCGGGGGGAGGGGGAAGCTTTCTTT.

The rearrangement links TRBV21-1 to TRBJ1-2; the table's D call, TRBD1, was not checked against the DNA. TRBV21-1 is a known pseudogene. This CDR3 comprises 15 residues. The CDR3 sequence is CASSRQVELLYGYTF. Here the CDR3 DNA reads TGTGCCAGCAGCAGACAGGTGGAGTTGCTCTATGGCTACACCTTC.

About this clone itself: Its ends do not fully match the called genes, so a read error is possible. Other DNA sequences in the same sample also yield this CDR3. J is TRBJ1-2 and V is TRBV12-3 or TRBV12-4, with 8 bases matching TRBD1. The length of the CDR3 is 12 residues. The CDR3 protein is CASSWTGYGYTF. The CDR3, as DNA: TGTGCCAGCTCTTGGACAGGGTATGGCTACACCTTT.

V usage is TRBV10-3 and J usage is TRBJ1-1, with D perhaps TRBD1 (5 bases). In germline, CDR1 is ENHRY, CDR2 SYGVKD. The CDR3 is made up of 14 amino acids. V lost 8 bases to trimming and J lost 0 bases, with 13 bases between them. The CDR3 bases are TGTGCCATCGGGGGGGAACAGCTGAACACTGAAGCTTTCTTT. The encoded protein is CAIGGEQLNTEAFF.